These 23 T cell receptor beta chains were sequenced from one sample in a study of blood T cell repertoires in COVID-19. Assay used: immunoSEQ multiplex PCR; TCRdb lists only in-frame clones, some missing. This table has roughly 95,000 clones, roughly four fifths appearing once. The sequenced sample was peripheral blood. The receptors were gathered from a man aged 45-65 years with active or convalescent COVID-19.

The genes are TRBV3-1 (or the pseudogene TRBV3-2) and TRBJ2-5, with a possible D match to TRBD2 (7 bases). CDR1 is LGHDT and CDR2 is YNNKEL in the germline V gene (reference sequence). This CDR3 is built from 16 residues. Trimming took off 2 bases at V and 5 bases at J, with 18 bases between the two ends. Here the CDR3 reads CASSQRGGGLYETQYF. In DNA, the CDR3 is TGTGCCAGCAGCCAAAGGGGGGGCGGGCTCTATGAGACCCAGTACTTC.

In this sample, this clone turned up a few times. The chain uses TRBV3-1 (or the pseudogene TRBV3-2) and TRBJ2-6, with TRBD1 identical over 7 bases. Germline V gene data show CDR1 as LGHDT and CDR2 as YNNKEL (reference sequence). V was pared by 6 bases and J by 4 bases, with 6 bases of the junction left unmatched. The CDR3 runs 15 residues. DNA for the CDR3: TGTGCCAGCAGTCTCACAGGGGTAGGGGCCAACGTCCTGACTTTC. Protein product: CASSLTGVGANVLTF.

This rearrangement joins TRBV6-1 to TRBJ1-2; D gene uncertain. V was pared by 1 base and J by 7 bases, with 10 bases between. From germline, CDR1 is MNHNS and CDR2 SASEGT. This CDR3 contains 13 residues. This CDR3 is CASSEGEEVGYTF. CDR3 nucleotide sequence: TGTGCCAGCAGTGAAGGAGAGGAGGTTGGCTACACCTTC.

The chain has TRBV27 and TRBJ1-5; TRBD1 agrees at 7 bases. There are 14 residues in the CDR3. V was clipped by 6 bases and J by 6 bases; unmatched bases: 8. Looked up from germline, CDR1 is MNHEY and CDR2 is SMNVEV (reference sequence). The CDR3 region has the DNA TGTGCCAGCAGCACCCTCCAGGGGGGTCAGCCCCAGCATTTT. Its protein is CASSTLQGGQPQHF.

This rearrangement joins TRBV4-1 to TRBJ1-5, with TRBD1 matching over 7 bases. This CDR3 has 16 amino acids. The trim removed 0 bases at V and 2 bases at J, leaving 4 bases unmatched. Germline values: CDR1 MGHRA, CDR2 YSYEKL. CDR3 in DNA: TGCGCCAGCAGCCAAGAGGGCAGGGGGGGCAATCAGCCCCAGCATTTT. It encodes CASSQEGRGGNQPQHF.

This sequence joins TRBV18 and TRBJ1-2, with 10 nucleotides matching TRBD1. Germline-derived CDR1 and CDR2 are KGHSH and LQKENI. Trimming took 3 bases from V and 3 from J; bases not matched to a gene: 4. This CDR3 contains 15 residues. CDR3 sequence reads: CASSPGQGGDYGYTF. The CDR3 nucleotides read TGTGCCAGCTCACCCGGACAGGGGGGTGACTATGGCTACACCTTC.

This clone was seen once. V usage is TRBV24-1 and J usage is TRBJ2-7; D may be TRBD1 (5 bases). Trimming shortened V by 1 base and J by 5 bases, and 8 bases separated the two germline ends. The CDR3 is 13 amino acids. Germline CDR1 and CDR2: KGHDR and SFDVKD. The CDR3 reads CATSDFKGHEQYF. The CDR3 bases are TGTGCCACCAGTGATTTTAAGGGGCACGAGCAGTACTTC.

This clone occurred once. The chain combines TRBV10-1 with TRBJ2-1; 8 positions match TRBD2. The ends lost 0 bases at V and 2 bases at J; junction bases unmatched: 3. This CDR3 has 16 residues. Germline lookup yields CDR1 WNHNN and CDR2 SYGVQD (reference sequence). The DNA for the CDR3 is TGCGCCAGCAGTGAGTCTTCCGGGGGGGCCTACAATGAGCAGTTCTTC. Amino acid sequence: CASSESSGGAYNEQFF.

The chain uses TRBV10-1 and TRBJ2-7; 10 nucleotides line up with TRBD1. V lost 2 bases and J lost 3; bases outside the gene matches: 4. CDR3 length equals 15 residues. CDR1 is WNHNN and CDR2 is SYGVQD in the germline V gene (reference sequence). For the CDR3, the DNA is TGCGCCAGCAGTGAGCCCGGGACAGGGGACTACGAGCAGTACTTC. It encodes CASSEPGTGDYEQYF.

The chain couples TRBV4-2 to TRBJ2-3, with 7 bases lining up with TRBD2. This CDR3 comprises 15 residues. Losses at the gene ends were 8 bases for V and 4 bases for J; bases not matched to a gene: 12. Germline CDR1 reads LGHNA; CDR2 reads YNFKEQ. The CDR3: CASSPGGQAADTQYF. CDR3 sequence (DNA): TGTGCCAGCTCACCGGGAGGCCAGGCGGCAGATACGCAGTATTTT.

The V and J genes are TRBV28 and TRBJ1-4; D is undetermined. V lost 5 bases to trimming and J lost 4 bases, with 20 bases between them. Germline V gene lookup returns CDR1 MDHEN and CDR2 SYDVKM. This CDR3 region has 17 residues. CDR3 residues: CASSATRKLDVNEKLFF. The CDR3 DNA is TGTGCCAGCAGTGCAACTAGAAAATTGGACGTTAATGAAAAACTGTTTTTT.

The chain combines TRBV2 with TRBJ2-7; 9 bases match TRBD1. The length of the CDR3 is 15 residues. V lost 6 bases to trimming and J lost 1 base; unmatched junction nucleotides: 7. Germline CDR1 reads SNHLY; CDR2 reads FYNNEI. The CDR3: CASSPDRGDSYEQYF. For the CDR3, the DNA is TGTGCCAGCAGCCCTGACAGGGGGGATTCCTACGAGCAGTACTTC.

The genes are TRBV7-2 and TRBJ1-4, with 8 bases that match TRBD1. The CDR3 is 14 amino acids. V shed 5 bases, J shed 8 bases, and the junction held 7 bases outside the gene matches. Germline V gene data show CDR1 as SGHTA and CDR2 as FQGNSA. In nucleotides, the CDR3 is TGTGCCAGCAGCCCGGACAGGGCGGGGGAAAAACTGTTTTTT. It is translated as CASSPDRAGEKLFF.

The V gene is TRBV28, the J gene TRBJ2-1; 12 nucleotides match TRBD2. Germline CDR1 MDHEN, CDR2 SYDVKM. V shed 5 bases, J shed 4 bases, and the junction held 6 bases outside the gene matches. The CDR3 has 16 amino acids. CDR3 nucleotides: TGTGCCAGCAGTGACTCTAGCGGGGGGGCTTACAATGAGCAGTTCTTC. Its protein product is CASSDSSGGAYNEQFF.

CDR3 coding DNA: TGTGCCACCAGTGATCCTAGCGGGTCAGATACGCAGTATTTT. Protein: CATSDPSGSDTQYF. The rearrangement links TRBV24-1 to TRBJ2-3; 8 bases match TRBD2. With 3 bases clipped from V and 4 bases from J, the junction kept 2 bases outside the gene matches. Germline V gives CDR1 KGHDR, CDR2 SFDVKD. The CDR3 consists of 14 residues.

The chain recombines TRBV12-3 or TRBV12-4 with TRBJ1-6, with 7 bases that match TRBD1. The V and J ends lost 4 bases and 9 bases, in that order; junction bases with no gene match: 3. The CDR3 consists of 13 residues. The DNA of the CDR3 is TGTGCCAGCAGTTCCCAGGGGGTTTCACCCCTCCACTTT. The encoded protein is CASSSQGVSPLHF.

This chain joins TRBV24-1 and TRBJ1-5; no clear D. The CDR3 is made up of 14 amino acids. Trimming removed 4 bases at V and 6 bases at J, with 12 bases between. Germline lookup yields CDR1 KGHDR and CDR2 SFDVKD. The CDR3 nucleotides read TGTGCCACCAGTGAAGAGGGCCCAAGTCAGCCCCAGCATTTT. Protein sequence: CATSEEGPSQPQHF.

This chain connects TRBV19 to TRBJ2-1; 11 bases are a match to TRBD1. The CDR3 covers 14 residues. Germline values: CDR1 LNHDA, CDR2 SQIVND (reference sequence). V was pared by 3 bases and J by 8 bases, with 3 bases of the junction left unmatched. The CDR3 DNA reads TGTGCCAGTAGTATTGGGACAGGGGGAGATGAGCAGTTCTTC. Residues: CASSIGTGGDEQFF. The full variable domain, its missing parts supplied by reference TRBV19 and TRBJ2-1, is DGGITQSPKYLFRKEGQNVTLSCEQNLNHDAMYWYRQDPGQGLRLIYYSQIVNDFQKGDIAEGYSVSREKKESFPLTVTSAQKNPTAFYLCASSIGTGGDEQFFGPGTRLTVL.

This clone was seen more than once but under ten times. The CDR3: CASSSPRGDYEQYF. The CDR3 DNA sequence: TGTGCCAGCAGCTCACCCAGGGGCGACTACGAGCAGTACTTC. The chain has TRBV11-2 and TRBJ2-7; perhaps TRBD1 as D (6 bases). Per the germline V gene, CDR1 is SGHAT and CDR2 is FQNNGV. The CDR3 is 14 amino acids. V was cut by 4 bases and J by 3 bases, with 13 bases left in between.

V gene TRBV4-1 combines with J gene TRBJ1-5; perhaps TRBD1 as D (5 bases). This CDR3 contains 15 residues. Deletions cut 0 bases from V and 10 bases from J, with 16 bases between. Germline assignment: CDR1 MGHRA and CDR2 YSYEKL. The CDR3 DNA is TGCGCCAGCAGCCAAGACATGACAGCTGTTGTCCCCCAGCATTTT. This translates into CASSQDMTAVVPQHF.

The chain links TRBV6-5 to TRBJ1-5; 7 bases line up with TRBD1. The CDR3 contains 15 residues. With V trimmed by 0 bases and J by 2 bases, 1 base remained unmatched. Per germline, CDR1 MNHEY and CDR2 SVGAGI. This CDR3 reads CASSYSGQGNQPQHF. In nucleotides, the CDR3 is TGTGCCAGCAGTTACTCAGGACAGGGCAATCAGCCCCAGCATTTT.

The chain combines TRBV6-4 with TRBJ1-2; 7 nucleotides line up with TRBD1. With 3 bases clipped from V and 3 bases from J, the junction kept 4 bases outside the gene matches. Germline lookup yields CDR1 MRHNA and CDR2 SNTAGT. The CDR3 length is 14 residues. CDR3 bases: TGTGCCAGCAGTGAGTCTACAGGGGACTATGGCTACACCTTC. Residues: CASSESTGDYGYTF.

This chain connects TRBV5-1 to TRBJ2-2, with D tentatively TRBD1 (5 bases). Trimming removed 0 bases from V and 3 bases from J, with 9 bases in between. The CDR3 has 15 amino acids. Germline lookup yields CDR1 SGHRS and CDR2 YFSETQ. The chain's CDR3 is CASSLEGMYTGELFF. In DNA form, the CDR3 reads TGCGCCAGCAGCTTGGAGGGGATGTACACCGGGGAGCTGTTTTTT.